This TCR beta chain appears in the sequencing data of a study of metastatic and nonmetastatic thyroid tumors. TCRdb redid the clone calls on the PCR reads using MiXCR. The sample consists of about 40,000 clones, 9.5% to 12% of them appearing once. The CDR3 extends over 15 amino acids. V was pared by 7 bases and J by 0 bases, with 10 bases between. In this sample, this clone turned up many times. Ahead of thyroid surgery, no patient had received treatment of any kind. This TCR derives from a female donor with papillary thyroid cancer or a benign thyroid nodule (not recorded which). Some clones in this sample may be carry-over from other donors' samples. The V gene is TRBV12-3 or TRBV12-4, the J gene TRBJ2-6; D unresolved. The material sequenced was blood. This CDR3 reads CASNIARSGANVLTF. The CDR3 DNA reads TGTGCCAGCAATATCGCCCGCTCTGGGGCCAACGTCCTGACTTTC.